One and the same sample provided the 2 T cell receptor beta chains below, sequenced in a study of blood T cell repertoires in COVID-19. Profiled with immunoSEQ multiplex PCR; TCRdb holds only in-frame clones, not every one. Here the sample spans some 260,000 clones, around four fifths being singletons. Material: PBMCs or T cells enriched from blood (not recorded which). Receptors originate from a man aged 25 to 40 with acute COVID-19.

This clone was counted between two and nine times. V and J are TRBV19 and TRBJ1-5, with TRBD1 matching over 10 bases. The CDR3 runs to 16 residues. The V and J ends lost 3 bases and 2 bases, in that order; junction bases with no gene match: 4. The germline V gene encodes CDR1 LNHDA and CDR2 SQIVND (reference sequence). CDR3 amino acids: CASSIRGTGGNQPQHF. The DNA of the CDR3 is TGTGCCAGTAGTATTCGAGGGACAGGGGGCAATCAGCCCCAGCATTTT.

This chain joins TRBV4-1 and TRBJ2-2, with D perhaps matching TRBD2 (5 bases). CDR3 length: 15 amino acids. Germline CDR1 and CDR2: MGHRA and YSYEKL. Trimming stripped 0 bases from V and 6 bases from J, with 11 bases between. CDR3 sequence: CASSQDPAEAGELFF. The CDR3 nucleotides are TGCGCCAGCAGCCAAGATCCGGCGGAGGCCGGGGAGCTGTTTTTT.